Below are 4 T cell receptor beta chains sequenced from a single sample in a study. MiXCR, run by TCRdb on the 5' RACE reads, gives a single entry per CDR3 protein. The sample contains a few hundred distinct CDR3 sequences, 8.5% to 10% of which appear only once. Sequenced: total memory T cells from blood PBMCs. Subset specified: transitional memory CD4+ T cells. These receptors were collected from a male donor with HIV.

This clonotype was seen more than once but under ten times. V usage is TRBV6-8 and J usage is TRBJ2-2; D ambiguous. The V and J ends lost 2 bases and 3 bases respectively, with 13 bases between them. The CDR3 is 16 amino acids. Germline V gene sequence: CDR1 MNHGY, CDR2 SAAAGT. This CDR3 reads CASSYTKGSYTGELFF. DNA for the CDR3: TGTGCCAGCAGTTACACGAAGGGCAGCTACACCGGGGAGCTGTTTTTT.

V usage is TRBV10-3 and J usage is TRBJ1-1, with TRBD1 identical over 7 bases. This CDR3 spans 13 amino acids. Germline lookup yields CDR1 ENHRY and CDR2 SYGVKD. V lost 10 bases, J lost 4 bases, and 9 bases stayed unmatched. This CDR3 reads CATLRGLGTEAFF. DNA of the CDR3: TGTGCCACCTTAAGGGGGCTAGGCACTGAAGCTTTCTTT.

This clonotype was recorded a few times. This chain uses TRBV12-3 or TRBV12-4 with TRBJ1-2, with D unclear. The V end lost 5 bases, the J end lost 0 bases, and 19 bases lay between the germline ends. The CDR3 totals 17 residues. CDR3 nucleotides: TGTGCCAGCAGTCTCACTAGGAACCGAATCACTAACTATGGCTACACCTTC. Amino acid sequence: CASSLTRNRITNYGYTF.

The chain recombines TRBV15 with TRBJ2-1; the D is unclear. This CDR3 is built from 14 residues. Looked up from germline, CDR1 is LNHNV and CDR2 is YYDKDF (reference sequence). V was shortened by 0 bases and J by 6 bases, with 9 bases between the two germline ends. CDR3 nucleotides: TGTGCCACCAGCAGAGATCTGTACGGCAATGAGCAGTTCTTC. Protein: CATSRDLYGNEQFF. The entire variable domain, with the rest obtained from reference TRBV15 and TRBJ2-1, is as follows: DAMVIQNPRYQVTQFGKPVTLSCSQTLNHNVMYWYQQKSSQAPKLLFHYYDKDFNNEADTPDNFQSRRPNTSFCFLDIRSPGLGDTAMYLCATSRDLYGNEQFFGPGTRLTVL.